Following are 26 T cell receptor beta chains from one sample sequenced in a study of siplizumab effects on memory and regulatory T cells (dated by TCRdb to the late 2010s). The library relied on the immunoSEQ multiplex PCR assay. TCRdb's version of the immuneACCESS table is confined to in-frame rearrangements and falls short of the full clone set. An unresolved V gene accounts for under half of the shortfall where checked; the remainder is of unknown origin. The sample records about 100,000 clones, over 90% of which are singletons. The ten largest clones take up approximately 1.4% of the sample. The sequenced sample consisted of non-Treg CD4+ T cells sorted from blood. The label giving this sample's cell subset or site can be read as: FACS-sorted unstimulated CD4+ non-regulatory T cells. The receptor set was obtained from a human donor in good health.

The chain employs TRBV7-3 and TRBJ1-1; no definite D call. The V gene lost 0 bases and the J gene lost 7 bases, with 9 bases spanning the gap. The CDR3 consists of 13 residues. The germline CDR1 and CDR2 sequences are SGHTA and FQGTGA. As DNA, the CDR3 is TGTGCCAGCAGCTTAACTCCGGGAAATGAAGCTTTCTTT. Protein product: CASSLTPGNEAFF.

The rearrangement uses TRBV5-1 and TRBJ2-1, with D tentatively TRBD2 (6 bases). The length of the CDR3 is 14 residues. The V gene's germline CDR1 is SGHRS and CDR2 YFSETQ. The V end lost 1 base, the J end lost 9 bases, and 14 bases lay between the germline ends. The CDR3 bases are TGCGCCAGCAGCTTGCCCCGGGAGTTTCCTGAGCAGTTCTTC. Translating it yields CASSLPREFPEQFF.

The chain employs TRBV29-1 and TRBJ2-1; D is unresolved. The CDR3 runs to 14 residues. Germline lookup yields CDR1 SQVTM and CDR2 ANQGSEA. V was pared by 4 bases and J by 6 bases, with 16 bases between. The CDR3 sequence: CSVARQRAFNEQFF. As DNA, the CDR3 is TGCAGCGTTGCAAGACAACGCGCCTTCAATGAGCAGTTCTTC.

CDR3 amino acids: CASSFERHANYGYTF. The CDR3 DNA reads as TGTGCCAGCAGCTTCGAGCGTCACGCTAACTATGGCTACACCTTC. The V call is TRBV5-4, the J call TRBJ1-2; D is undetermined. The V end lost 2 bases, the J end lost 0 bases, and 11 bases lay between the germline ends. This CDR3 region has 15 residues. From germline, CDR1 is SGHNT and CDR2 YYREEE (reference sequence).

The chain is built from TRBV6-6 and TRBJ1-2; D is unclear. The CDR3 sequence is 14 residues long. Germline CDR1 is MNHNY and CDR2 is SVGAGI (reference sequence). V dropped 0 bases and J dropped 2 bases, with 7 bases sitting between them. The CDR3 loop is CASSYSTGNYGYTF. As DNA, the CDR3 is TGTGCCAGCAGTTACTCAACCGGGAACTATGGCTACACCTTC.

This rearrangement joins TRBV27 to TRBJ2-7; 8 bases align to TRBD1. After removal of 6 bases from V and 0 bases from J, the junction contained 7 bases not matched to a gene. The CDR3 loop spans 15 amino acids. CDR1 and CDR2 (germline): MNHEY, SMNVEV (reference sequence). CDR3 sequence reads: CASRDTGTGSYEQYF. CDR3 bases: TGTGCCAGCAGGGACACCGGGACAGGCTCCTACGAGCAGTACTTC.

The chain joins TRBV28 to TRBJ1-1; D gene unclear. This CDR3 has 16 residues. The germline CDR1 and CDR2 sequences are MDHEN and SYDVKM. The V gene lost 7 bases and the J gene lost 0 bases, with 18 bases spanning the gap. The DNA for the CDR3 is TGTGCCAGCATGATCGGCGGAGAAATAATGAACACTGAAGCTTTCTTT. It yields the protein CASMIGGEIMNTEAFF.

The chain recombines TRBV7-9 with TRBJ2-7; D tentatively fits TRBD1 or TRBD2 (6 bases each). V lost 4 bases to trimming and J lost 4 bases, with 11 bases between them. Looked up from germline, CDR1 is SEHNR and CDR2 is FQNEAQ (reference sequence). The CDR3 runs 13 residues. The chain's CDR3 is CASSSGAGYEQYF. CDR3 bases: TGTGCCAGCAGCTCGGGGGCGGGGTACGAGCAGTACTTC.

The chain uses TRBV4-1 and TRBJ1-1; a possible D gene is TRBD1 (5 bases). The V end was cut by 0 bases, the J end by 5 bases, with 10 bases between. The CDR3 runs to 14 residues. Germline V gene sequence: CDR1 MGHRA, CDR2 YSYEKL. CDR3 sequence (DNA): TGCGCCAGCAGCCAAGAGCCAGGGTGGACTGAAGCTTTCTTT. Protein sequence: CASSQEPGWTEAFF.

Only one count was recorded for this clone. Different DNA sequences within this sample yield the same CDR3. The V gene is TRBV5-1, the J gene TRBJ1-3; no clear D. The CDR3 covers 15 residues. Trimming took 0 bases from V and 0 from J, leaving 7 bases between them. CDR1 is SGHRS and CDR2 is YFSETQ in the germline V gene. The CDR3: CASSLGPSSGNTIYF. The CDR3 region has the DNA TGCGCCAGCAGCTTGGGACCGTCCTCTGGAAACACCATATATTTT. Variable domain in full (rest from reference TRBV5-1 and TRBJ1-3): KAGVTQTPRYLIKTRGQQVTLSCSPISGHRSVSWYQQTPGQGLQFLFEYFSETQRNKGNFPGRFSGRQFSNSRSEMNVSTLELGDSALYLCASSLGPSSGNTIYFGEGSWLTVV.

This chain joins TRBV6-1 and TRBJ2-2; D gene uncertain. The V end lost 2 bases, the J end lost 6 bases, and 7 bases lay between the germline ends. This CDR3 comprises 13 residues. The V gene's germline CDR1 is MNHNS and CDR2 SASEGT. CDR3 bases: TGTGCCAGCAGTGAATTGGGTGCCGGGGAGCTGTTTTTT. Translating gives CASSELGAGELFF.

The chain couples TRBV5-6 to TRBJ2-7, with D uncertain. This CDR3 is 13 amino acids long. The ends were cut back, 7 bases at V and 4 bases at J, with 15 bases in the middle. CDR1 is SGHDT, CDR2 YYEEEE, per germline. The CDR3 nucleotides are TGTGCCAGCCGAGCTTGGGGTTTATACGAGCAGTACTTC. It encodes CASRAWGLYEQYF.

CDR3 sequence reads: CASSQDGPPGRETQYF. The CDR3 nucleotides read TGTGCCAGTAGTCAGGACGGACCTCCTGGGCGGGAGACCCAGTACTTC. The chain uses TRBV19 and TRBJ2-5; D is undetermined. V was clipped by 5 bases and J by 5 bases, with 21 bases between them. Germline CDR1 reads LNHDA; CDR2 reads SQIVND (reference sequence). The CDR3 runs 16 residues.

This clone was detected only a few times. The V call is TRBV19, the J call TRBJ1-1; D is unresolved. There are 15 residues in the CDR3. V was pared by 7 bases and J by 0 bases, with 15 bases between. The germline CDR1 and CDR2 sequences are LNHDA and SQIVND (reference sequence). CDR3 loop: CASKANLLLNTEAFF. Here the CDR3 DNA reads TGTGCCAGTAAAGCTAATCTCCTCTTGAACACTGAAGCTTTCTTT.

The V call is TRBV6-6, the J call TRBJ1-1; 9 nucleotides agree with TRBD1. CDR1 and CDR2 from the germline V gene are MNHNY and SVGAGI (reference sequence). The V and J ends lost 0 bases and 4 bases, in that order; junction bases with no gene match: 3. The CDR3 sequence is 15 residues long. CDR3 DNA: TGTGCCAGCAGTTACTCCTCGGACAGGGGCACTGAAGCTTTCTTT. Encoded protein: CASSYSSDRGTEAFF.

The chain employs TRBV5-1 and TRBJ2-5; 7 nucleotides agree with TRBD1. The CDR3 extends over 14 amino acids. CDR1 and CDR2 (germline): SGHRS, YFSETQ. Trimming at V came to 7 bases and at J to 4 bases, leaving 10 bases not matched to a gene. The CDR3 loop is CASQERTGGETQYF. CDR3 DNA: TGCGCCAGCCAAGAACGGACAGGTGGAGAGACCCAGTACTTC.

The chain uses TRBV5-1 and TRBJ2-2, with 9 positions matching TRBD1. In germline, CDR1 is SGHRS, CDR2 YFSETQ. This CDR3 comprises 15 residues. The junction had 7 bases not matched to a gene; V was cut back by 4 bases and J by 6 bases. In DNA form, the CDR3 reads TGCGCCAGCAGCCTGATGGGACAGGGCTCCGGGGAGCTGTTTTTT. It codes for CASSLMGQGSGELFF.

J is TRBJ1-5 and V is TRBV30; D may be TRBD1 (6 bases). CDR1 GTSNPN and CDR2 SVGIG come from the germline V gene (reference sequence). This CDR3 contains 14 residues. V was clipped by 5 bases and J by 5 bases, with 16 bases between them. The DNA for the CDR3 is TGTGCCTGGTCTTTGGAAAGGGGGGATCAGCCCCAGCATTTT. It codes for CAWSLERGDQPQHF.

This chain joins TRBV7-9 and TRBJ2-6, with D possibly TRBD1 on 6 matching bases. The CDR3 runs 15 residues. Germline V gives CDR1 SEHNR, CDR2 FQNEAQ (reference sequence). V lost 5 bases and J lost 4, with 12 bases in between. The DNA of the CDR3 is TGTGCCAGCAGCCTACAGGGTCCCGGGGCCAACGTCCTGACTTTC. The encoded protein is CASSLQGPGANVLTF. Full variable domain (missing parts from reference TRBV7-9 and TRBJ2-6): DTGVSQNPRHKITKRGQNVTFRCDPISEHNRLYWYRQTLGQGPEFLTYFQNEAQLEKSRLLSDRFSAERPKGSFSTLEIQRTEQGDSAMYLCASSLQGPGANVLTFGAGSRLTVL.

The chain couples TRBV10-3 to TRBJ2-7; 9 bases fit TRBD1. The CDR3 runs to 13 residues. Germline CDR1 reads ENHRY; CDR2 reads SYGVKD. V lost 4 bases, J lost 2 bases, and 0 bases stayed unmatched. CDR3 sequence reads: CAISGQGAYEQYF. DNA of the CDR3: TGTGCCATCAGTGGACAGGGGGCCTACGAGCAGTACTTC.

V and J are TRBV29-1 and TRBJ1-3, with 7 bases matching TRBD1. Germline V gene sequence: CDR1 SQVTM, CDR2 ANQGSEA. The trim removed 0 bases at V and 0 bases at J, leaving 8 bases unmatched. The CDR3 runs 17 residues. The CDR3 here is CSVEDSEGAISGNTIYF. For the CDR3, the DNA is TGCAGCGTTGAAGACTCGGAGGGGGCGATCTCTGGAAACACCATATATTTT.

This clone is a singleton in its sample. The CDR3 region is CASRRVGRANGADTQYF. CDR3 nucleotides: TGTGCCAGCAGAAGGGTGGGGCGGGCGAACGGGGCAGATACGCAGTATTTT. This chain uses TRBV21-1 with TRBJ2-3. TRBV21-1 is listed as a pseudogene. The CDR3 is made up of 17 amino acids.

V and J are TRBV28 and TRBJ1-5; D may be TRBD1 (5 bases). The germline V and J ends were trimmed by 1 base and 5 bases, with 9 bases remaining between them. The germline CDR1 and CDR2 sequences are MDHEN and SYDVKM. The length of the CDR3 is 14 residues. The CDR3 spells CASSLFVGDQPQHF. The CDR3 DNA reads as TGTGCCAGCAGTTTATTTGTAGGGGATCAGCCCCAGCATTTT.

The CDR3 DNA reads as TGTGCCAGCAGCCCAAACCCGGCCTACGAGCAGTACTTC. Protein product: CASSPNPAYEQYF. This chain uses TRBV11-2 with TRBJ2-7; D gene uncertain. V gave up 5 bases and J gave up 2 bases, with 10 bases separating them. Germline V gene lookup returns CDR1 SGHAT and CDR2 FQNNGV. The CDR3 totals 13 residues. The variable domain in full, completed from reference TRBV11-2 and TRBJ2-7, reads EAGVAQSPRYKIIEKRQSVAFWCNPISGHATLYWYQQILGQGPKLLIQFQNNGVVDDSQLPKDRFSAERLKGVDSTLKIQPAKLEDSAVYLCASSPNPAYEQYFGPGTRLTVT.

The chain has TRBV6-6 and TRBJ2-7; no firm D call. The CDR3 has 13 residues. The V gene's germline CDR1 is MNHNY and CDR2 SVGAGI (reference sequence). The germline V and J ends were trimmed by 0 bases and 6 bases, with 9 bases remaining between them. CDR3 residues: CASSYSSPLEQYF. The CDR3 region has the DNA TGTGCCAGCAGTTACTCGAGTCCCCTCGAGCAGTACTTC.

This clone was counted a single time. This chain joins TRBV15 and TRBJ2-7; the D gene is possibly TRBD2 (6 bases). This CDR3 is built from 13 residues. Looked up from germline, CDR1 is LNHNV and CDR2 is YYDKDF (reference sequence). V lost 6 bases and J 5 bases, leaving 14 bases between the germline ends. The CDR3 nucleotides are TGTGCCACCAGTAACGGGACTTCCCACGAGCAGTACTTC. Translation gives CATSNGTSHEQYF.